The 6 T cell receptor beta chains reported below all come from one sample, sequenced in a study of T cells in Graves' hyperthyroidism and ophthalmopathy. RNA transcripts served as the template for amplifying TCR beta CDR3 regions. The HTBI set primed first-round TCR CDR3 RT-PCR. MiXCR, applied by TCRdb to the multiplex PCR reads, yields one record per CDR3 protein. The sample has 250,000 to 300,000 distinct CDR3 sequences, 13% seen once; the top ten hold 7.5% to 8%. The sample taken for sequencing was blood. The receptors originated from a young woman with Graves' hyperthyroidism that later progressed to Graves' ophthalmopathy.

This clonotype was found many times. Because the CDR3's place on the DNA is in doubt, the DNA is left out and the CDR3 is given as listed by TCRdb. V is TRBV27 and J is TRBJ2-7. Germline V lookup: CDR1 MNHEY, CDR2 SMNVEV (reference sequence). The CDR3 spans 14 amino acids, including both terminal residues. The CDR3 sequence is CASSSSISSYEQYF.

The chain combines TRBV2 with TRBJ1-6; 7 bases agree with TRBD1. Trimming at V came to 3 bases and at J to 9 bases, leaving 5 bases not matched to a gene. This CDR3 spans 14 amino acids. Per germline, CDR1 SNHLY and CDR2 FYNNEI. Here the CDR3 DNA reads TGTGCCAGCAGTGATGAGGGGGCGAGTTCACCCCTCCACTTT. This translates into CASSDEGASSPLHF.

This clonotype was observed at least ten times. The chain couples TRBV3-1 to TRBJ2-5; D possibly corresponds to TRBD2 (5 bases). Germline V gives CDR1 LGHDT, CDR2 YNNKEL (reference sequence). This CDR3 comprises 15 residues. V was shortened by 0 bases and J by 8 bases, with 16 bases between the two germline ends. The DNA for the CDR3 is TGTGCCAGCAGCCAAGATACGGTAGCGCCGTATACCCAGTACTTC. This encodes CASSQDTVAPYTQYF.

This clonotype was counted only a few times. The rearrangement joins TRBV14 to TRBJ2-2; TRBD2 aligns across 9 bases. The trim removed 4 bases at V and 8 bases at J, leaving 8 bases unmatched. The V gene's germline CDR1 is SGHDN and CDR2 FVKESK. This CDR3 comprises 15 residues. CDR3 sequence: CASSRLAGPEGELFF. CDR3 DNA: TGTGCCAGCAGCCGGCTAGCGGGACCAGAGGGGGAGCTGTTTTTT.

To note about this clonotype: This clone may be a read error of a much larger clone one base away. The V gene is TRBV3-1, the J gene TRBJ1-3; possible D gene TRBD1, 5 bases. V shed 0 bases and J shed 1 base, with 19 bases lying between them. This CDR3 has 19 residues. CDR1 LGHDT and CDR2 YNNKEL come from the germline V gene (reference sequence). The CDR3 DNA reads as TGTGCCAGCAGCCAAGAGGGGGGTATGGAGGTTTCTTCTGGAAACACCATATATTTT. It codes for CASSQEGGMEVSSGNTIYF. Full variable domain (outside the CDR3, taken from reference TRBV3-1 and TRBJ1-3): DTAVSQTPKYLVTQMGNDKSIKCEQNLGHDTMYWYKQDSKKFLKIMFSYNNKELIINETVPNRFSPKSPDKAHLNLHINSLELGDSAVYFCASSQEGGMEVSSGNTIYFGEGSWLTVV.

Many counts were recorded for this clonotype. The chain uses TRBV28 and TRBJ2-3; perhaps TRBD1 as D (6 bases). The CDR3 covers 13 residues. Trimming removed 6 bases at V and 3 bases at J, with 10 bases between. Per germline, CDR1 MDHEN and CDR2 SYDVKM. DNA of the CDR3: TGTGCCAGCAGGCGTAGGGGGACAGATACGCAGTATTTT. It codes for CASRRRGTDTQYF.